This paragraph covers one T cell receptor (beta chain) sequence. Its antigen is still unknown. At one of its ends the junction is not consistent with the germline gene, which may arise from a read error. This sample stems from a study of cytotoxic CD8 clonotypes in ibrutinib-treated CLL. Across the whole study: Among responders, approximately 24 were partial and 2 complete; after median about 70 months, 14 stayed remitted and some 12 progressed. Mean productive templates were around 260,000; mean productive rearrangements were roughly 90,000.

TCR beta libraries used roughly 2.2 micrograms of genomic DNA from cryopreserved PBMCs. The CDR3 loop spans 13 amino acids. In germline, CDR1 is SGHRS, CDR2 YFSETQ. Study outcomes and limitations: Exceeding age-matched healthy donors, baseline clonality also tracked the counts of circulating CD8+ T cells.

The protocol was immunoSEQ multiplex PCR, while the TCRdb copy is restricted to in-frame clones and leaves out a portion. The profile covers roughly 150,000 clones, with about 88% appearing a single time and roughly 3% taken by the ten largest. Sample: PBMCs, taken at disease progression, from a patient treated with ibrutinib. This rearrangement joins TRBV5-1 to TRBJ2-7; D not certain. This clonotype was obtained from a human donor with chronic lymphocytic leukemia. CDR3 loop: CASRTNPSDEQYF. As DNA, the CDR3 is TGCGCCAGCCGAACAAACCCCTCCGACGAGCAGTACTTC.